The 27 T cell receptor beta chains reported below all come from one sample, sequenced in a study of early T cells in non-severe SARS-CoV-2 infection. One entry per CDR3 protein results from TCRdb running MiXCR on the 5' RACE reads. The sample has 30,000 to 35,000 distinct CDR3 sequences; about 4.6% are singletons. Sequencing used whole blood. The source of these receptors is an adult who was a healthcare worker with PCR-confirmed SARS-CoV-2 infection or an uninfected control (not recorded which).

By proportion, this clonotype is medium-sized (0.01 to 0.1%). The CDR3 protein is CASSLGDRAKNIQYF. The CDR3 nucleotides are TGCGCCAGCAGCTTGGGAGACAGGGCCAAAAACATTCAGTACTTC. The J gene is TRBJ2-4, the V gene TRBV5-1; D might be TRBD1 (6 bases). This CDR3 comprises 15 residues. In germline, CDR1 is SGHRS, CDR2 YFSETQ. Trimming cost V 0 bases and J 1 base, with 8 bases left between them. Full variable domain (remainder filled in from reference TRBV5-1 and TRBJ2-4): KAGVTQTPRYLIKTRGQQVTLSCSPISGHRSVSWYQQTPGQGLQFLFEYFSETQRNKGNFPGRFSGRQFSNSRSEMNVSTLELGDSALYLCASSLGDRAKNIQYFGAGTRLSVL.

The chain couples TRBV20-1 to TRBJ2-2; 11 positions agree with TRBD2. CDR1 DFQATT and CDR2 SNEGSKA come from the germline V gene (reference sequence). The CDR3 has 14 residues. Trimming cost V 5 bases and J 4 bases; bases outside gene matches: 3. CDR3 sequence: CSARSGRATGELFF. CDR3 in DNA: TGCAGTGCTCGTAGCGGGAGGGCCACCGGGGAGCTGTTTTTT.

This clonotype was seen many times. The chain carries TRBV12-3 or TRBV12-4 and TRBJ2-1; 7 bases match TRBD2. With 6 bases clipped from V and 0 bases from J, the junction kept 2 bases outside the gene matches. This CDR3 is 14 amino acids long. CDR3 amino acids: CASRGRGSYNEQFF. The CDR3 nucleotides are TGTGCCAGCAGGGGGAGGGGCTCCTACAATGAGCAGTTCTTC.

This clonotype was counted many times. The V and J genes are TRBV11-2 and TRBJ2-1; D tentatively fits TRBD1 or TRBD2 (5 bases each). Germline CDR1 is SGHAT and CDR2 is FQNNGV. V lost 5 bases and J 0 bases, leaving 14 bases between the germline ends. The CDR3 totals 16 residues. The CDR3 region is CASSRRDVSSYNEQFF. Here the CDR3 DNA reads TGTGCCAGCAGCCGTCGGGACGTGAGCTCCTACAATGAGCAGTTCTTC.

This clonotype has a count of ten or more. CDR3 residues: CASSPPGVAQVYEQYF. The CDR3 nucleotides are TGTGCCAGCAGCCCCCCGGGCGTGGCCCAGGTCTACGAGCAGTACTTC. The rearrangement joins TRBV7-2 to TRBJ2-7, with D unresolved. The germline V and J ends were trimmed by 5 bases and 3 bases, with 20 bases remaining between them. The CDR3 sequence is 16 residues long. Germline lookup yields CDR1 SGHTA and CDR2 FQGNSA. Drawing the rest from reference TRBV7-2 and TRBJ2-7, the complete variable domain is GAGVSQSPSNKVTEKGKDVELRCDPISGHTALYWYRQSLGQGLEFLIYFQGNSAPDKSGLPSDRFSAERTGGSVSTLTIQRTQQEDSAVYLCASSPPGVAQVYEQYFGPGTRLTVT.

This clonotype was seen ten or more times. V is TRBV12-5 and J is TRBJ1-5, with D possibly matching TRBD1 (6 bases). Germline V gives CDR1 LGHNT, CDR2 FRNRAP. CDR3 length equals 17 residues. V was trimmed by 6 bases and J by 8 bases, leaving 26 bases between them. CDR3 residues: CASGPPGGTTRGEPQHF. The CDR3 region has the DNA TGTGCTAGTGGCCCACCCGGGGGCACAACCCGAGGGGAGCCCCAGCATTTT.

The gene calls are TRBV12-3 or TRBV12-4 and TRBJ2-1, with TRBD2 matching over 11 bases. This CDR3 has 16 residues. The V gene end was trimmed by 5 bases and the J gene end by 4 bases; junction bases not matched to a gene: 7. CDR3 DNA: TGTGCCAGCAGTCCCGGGACTAGCGGTCGGTACAATGAGCAGTTCTTC. Its translation is CASSPGTSGRYNEQFF.

CDR3 region: CASRMVDQDEQFF. The CDR3 DNA reads TGTGCCAGCAGGATGGTAGACCAGGATGAGCAGTTCTTC. The chain uses TRBV21-1 and TRBJ2-1. TRBV21-1 is a pseudogene. This CDR3 region has 13 residues.

This clonotype came up many times. The chain employs TRBV1 and TRBJ1-2; the table's D call TRBD1 went unverified against the DNA. TRBV1 is described as a pseudogene. The CDR3 spans 14 residues. The CDR3 sequence: CTSSQRTVPYGYTF. For the CDR3, the DNA is TGCACCAGCAGTCAAAGGACAGTTCCCTATGGCTACACCTTC.

This clonotype was picked up many times. This chain connects TRBV10-1 to TRBJ2-3, with 13 bases that match TRBD2. The V gene end was trimmed by 3 bases and the J gene end by 2 bases; junction bases not matched to a gene: 2. This CDR3 contains 16 residues. Per germline, CDR1 WNHNN and CDR2 SYGVQD (reference sequence). CDR3 sequence reads: CASSDGLAGATDTQYF. The CDR3, as DNA: TGCGCCAGCAGTGATGGACTAGCGGGGGCCACAGATACGCAGTATTTT.

At least ten counts were recorded for this clonotype. The CDR3 nucleotides are TGTGCCAGCAGGGCTAGCGGGTACACCGGGGAGCTGTTTTTT. As protein: CASRASGYTGELFF. The genes are TRBV7-2 and TRBJ2-2; 8 bases agree with TRBD2. V shed 6 bases and J 3 bases; nucleotides not matched to a gene: 3. Germline V gene data show CDR1 as SGHTA and CDR2 as FQGNSA. The CDR3 contains 14 residues.

This clonotype was picked up many times. The chain is built from TRBV5-1 and TRBJ2-3; TRBD2 agrees at 14 bases. CDR1 and CDR2 (germline): SGHRS, YFSETQ. This CDR3 has 16 residues. J was trimmed by 4 bases and V by 4 bases; bases with no gene match: 5. The CDR3 loop reads CASSGGTSGSADTQYF. The CDR3 DNA reads TGCGCCAGCAGCGGGGGGACTAGCGGGAGCGCAGATACGCAGTATTTT.

In its sample, this clonotype was seen many times. The chain has TRBV29-1 and TRBJ1-2; D not resolved. CDR1 is SQVTM, CDR2 ANQGSEA, per germline. The CDR3 runs 11 residues. Trimming stripped 7 bases from V and 1 base from J, with 7 bases between. The CDR3 here is CSGGGNYGYTF. In DNA, the CDR3 is TGCAGCGGAGGCGGTAACTATGGCTACACCTTC.

Only a few counts were recorded for this clonotype. The J gene is TRBJ2-1, the V gene TRBV28, with 10 positions matching TRBD2. Germline CDR1 MDHEN, CDR2 SYDVKM. With 2 bases clipped from V and 8 bases from J, the junction kept 6 bases outside the gene matches. The CDR3 loop spans 15 amino acids. The CDR3 here is CASSLAAGGPYEQFF. The DNA for the CDR3 is TGTGCCAGCAGTTTAGCAGCGGGAGGGCCCTATGAGCAGTTCTTC.

The CDR3 sequence is CATRGAGVPKNIQYF. In nucleotides, the CDR3 is TGTGCCACCAGGGGGGCGGGGGTCCCCAAAAACATTCAGTACTTC. V and J are TRBV24-1 and TRBJ2-4, with D tentatively TRBD2 (7 bases). Germline V CDR1 and CDR2: KGHDR, SFDVKD. The CDR3 spans 15 residues. Trimming took off 7 bases at V and 2 bases at J, with 14 bases between the two ends.

This clonotype was observed many times. V is TRBV10-3 and J is TRBJ2-3; 7 bases line up with TRBD1. The CDR3 is 14 amino acids. Per the germline V gene, CDR1 is ENHRY and CDR2 is SYGVKD. V dropped 7 bases and J dropped 11; count of bases not matched to a gene: 15. Here the CDR3 DNA reads TGTGCCATCAATTACAGGGGACAAGGGAGTGGGCAGTATTTT. This sequence encodes CAINYRGQGSGQYF.

Within the sample, this clonotype is medium-sized. The chain couples TRBV6-5 to TRBJ2-1; 8 nucleotides line up with TRBD2. V dropped 6 bases and J dropped 4; count of bases not matched to a gene: 8. CDR3 length equals 15 residues. Germline CDR1 and CDR2: MNHEY and SVGAGI. The CDR3 spells CASRYTSGQYNEQFF. CDR3 coding DNA: TGTGCCAGCAGATACACTAGCGGACAGTACAATGAGCAGTTCTTC.

At least ten counts were recorded for this clonotype. The chain is built from TRBV12-3 or TRBV12-4 and TRBJ1-2; perhaps TRBD1 as D (6 bases). This CDR3 region has 16 residues. Trimming took 6 bases from V and 5 from J, leaving 22 bases between them. The CDR3 here is CASRTGPGIGGYGYTF. In DNA, the CDR3 is TGTGCCAGCAGGACAGGACCGGGGATCGGAGGGTATGGCTACACCTTC.

In this sample, this clonotype turned up many times. The V and J genes are TRBV18 and TRBJ2-1; 7 bases are a match to TRBD1. The germline V gene has CDR1 KGHSH and CDR2 LQKENI. The CDR3 is made up of 15 amino acids. The V gene end was trimmed by 4 bases and the J gene end by 7 bases; junction bases not matched to a gene: 10. The CDR3 is CASSLEQGLRNEQFF. CDR3 bases: TGTGCCAGCTCACTGGAACAGGGGTTACGGAATGAGCAGTTCTTC. The full variable domain, its missing parts supplied by reference TRBV18 and TRBJ2-1, is NAGVMQNPRHLVRRRGQEARLRCSPMKGHSHVYWYRQLPEEGLKFMVYLQKENIIDESGMPKERFSAEFPKEGPSILRIQQVVRGDSAAYFCASSLEQGLRNEQFFGPGTRLTVL.

This clonotype was picked up many times. The chain employs TRBV19 and TRBJ2-3; a possible D gene is TRBD1 (5 bases). The V gene's germline CDR1 is LNHDA and CDR2 SQIVND (reference sequence). The CDR3 loop spans 16 amino acids. The germline V and J ends were trimmed by 6 bases and 3 bases, with 19 bases remaining between them. This CDR3 reads CASSRQLAGITDTQYF. The CDR3 DNA follows: TGTGCCAGTAGCCGCCAGCTGGCAGGGATAACAGATACGCAGTATTTT.

This clonotype was counted many times. The V gene is TRBV5-5, the J gene TRBJ2-7, with TRBD1 identical over 7 bases. The V segment lost 5 bases and the J segment 0 bases; nucleotides outside the gene matches: 5. Looked up from germline, CDR1 is SGHKS and CDR2 is YYEKEE (reference sequence). CDR3 size: 14 residues. The CDR3 region has the DNA TGTGCCAGCAGGGCCGGGACAGCCTCCTACGAGCAGTACTTC. This sequence encodes CASRAGTASYEQYF.

Many counts were recorded for this clonotype. This rearrangement joins TRBV7-8 to TRBJ2-1; a weak D match, TRBD2 (6 bases). The germline CDR1 and CDR2 sequences are SGHVS and FQNEAQ. The CDR3 spans 14 residues. Trimming left V 5 bases short and J 8 bases short, with 16 bases between. DNA for the CDR3: TGTGCCAGCAGCCTCGGGACTGCCTCGGATGAGCAGTTCTTC. This sequence encodes CASSLGTASDEQFF.

At least ten counts were recorded for this clonotype. The chain recombines TRBV27 with TRBJ2-7; 9 positions agree with TRBD1. Germline CDR1 reads MNHEY; CDR2 reads SMNVEV (reference sequence). The junction had 8 bases not matched to a gene; V was cut back by 5 bases and J by 6 bases. CDR3 length equals 14 residues. This chain's CDR3 is CASSTGGTRFEQYF. CDR3 coding DNA: TGTGCCAGCAGTACAGGGGGCACACGGTTCGAGCAGTACTTC.

The chain couples TRBV20-1 to TRBJ2-3; D is unresolved. Germline V gene sequence: CDR1 DFQATT, CDR2 SNEGSKA (reference sequence). CDR3 length equals 13 residues. V lost 5 bases to trimming and J lost 2 bases, with 11 bases between them. The CDR3 coding sequence is TGCAGTGCTCCTCCCCTTACCACAGATACGCAGTATTTT. Residues: CSAPPLTTDTQYF.

The J gene is TRBJ2-6, the V gene TRBV11-2; TRBD1 might be the D (6 bases). The V end lost 7 bases, the J end lost 0 bases, and 16 bases lay between the germline ends. The CDR3 is 17 residues long. Germline values: CDR1 SGHAT, CDR2 FQNNGV. CDR3 in amino acids: CASNNRGHPSGANVLTF. The CDR3 DNA reads TGTGCCAGCAATAACCGGGGACACCCCTCTGGGGCCAACGTCCTGACTTTC.

At least ten counts were recorded for this clonotype. The V and J genes are TRBV6-5 and TRBJ1-4, with D tentatively TRBD1 (6 bases). This CDR3 spans 15 amino acids. The V gene's germline CDR1 is MNHEY and CDR2 SVGAGI. Trimming left V 0 bases short and J 8 bases short, with 13 bases between. The CDR3 DNA is TGTGCCAGCAGTTACTCAAACCTCCAGGGGGAAAAACTGTTTTTT. Translation: CASSYSNLQGEKLFF.

This clonotype was seen ten or more times. The V and J genes are TRBV6-2 or TRBV6-3 and TRBJ2-2; D is possibly TRBD1 (6 bases). CDR1 is MNHEY, CDR2 SVGEGT, per germline. The germline V and J ends were trimmed by 2 bases and 7 bases, with 14 bases remaining between them. The length of the CDR3 is 15 residues. CDR3 nucleotides: TGTGCCAGCAGTTACCAGCCAGGGGTTGGCGGGGAGCTGTTTTTT. This codes for CASSYQPGVGGELFF.